Listed below are T cell receptor beta chains from one sample, sequenced in a study of blood T cells in healthy people across ages. TCRdb reanalysed the 5' RACE reads using MiXCR and keeps one entry per CDR3 protein. The sample contains 650,000 or so distinct CDR3 sequences, around 52% of which appear only once. The sequencing input was blood. These receptors were collected from an elderly woman in good health. Each CDR3 is given with its conserved first and last residue. Each record gives: D gene, V gene, clone size, J gene, CDR3 DNA, CDR3 protein. The D gene is left open where the match is weak. Clone sizes are given selectively: once, few, many, or a class where the clone is expanded.

NA	TRBV5-5	many	TRBJ2-1	TGTGCCAGCAGCCAGATCGGGACATCCCAACACAATGAGCAGTTCTTC	CASSQIGTSQHNEQFF
NA	TRBV2	many	TRBJ2-5	TGTGCCAGCTTCGGGGCTCAAGAGACCCAGTACTTC	CASFGAQETQYF
NA	TRBV11-2	NA	TRBJ1-1	TGTGCCAGCAGCTCAGCTATGGAAGGGATGACTGAAGCTTTCTTT	CASSSAMEGMTEAFF
NA	TRBV6-6	NA	TRBJ1-6	TGTGCCAGCAGTTTGGGACCGCCCTATAATTCACCCCTCCACTTT	CASSLGPPYNSPLHF
TRBD1	TRBV18	NA	TRBJ1-1	TGTGCCAGCTCAACAGGGGGTTCTTTTGAAGCTTTCTTT	CASSTGGSFEAFF
TRBD1	TRBV19	NA	TRBJ1-1	TGTGCCAGTAGTATGGACAGGGGGAGCACTGAAGCTTTCTTT	CASSMDRGSTEAFF
NA	TRBV20-1	NA	TRBJ2-7	TGCAGTGCTATCCCGCGGGGCAGGACCTTCACCTACGAGCAGTACTTC	CSAIPRGRTFTYEQYF
NA	TRBV20-1	NA	TRBJ2-7	TGCAGTGCTAACATCGCCGAGCAGTACTTC	CSANIAEQYF
NA	TRBV5-1	many	TRBJ1-2	TGCGCCAGCAGCTTGGGTACAGGGCCTTATGGCTACACCTTC	CASSLGTGPYGYTF
TRBD1	TRBV6-1	many	TRBJ2-3	TGTGCCAGCAGCTCATCTCCGGGACAGGGGGACACAGATACGCAGTATTTT	CASSSSPGQGDTDTQYF
NA	TRBV4-2	NA	TRBJ2-3	TGTGCCAGCAGCCAAGTCGGGGACCCGAGCACAGATACGCAGTATTTT	CASSQVGDPSTDTQYF
NA	TRBV27	NA	TRBJ2-5	TGTGCCAGCAGTTCGACTAGTGGAGTGGGGGAGACCCAGTACTTC	CASSSTSGVGETQYF
TRBD1	TRBV11-3	NA	TRBJ2-1	TGTGCCAGCAGCGCCCGGGACAGGGTTTCTGAGCAGTTCTTC	CASSARDRVSEQFF
TRBD2	TRBV11-2	many	TRBJ2-7	TGTGCCAGCAGCCCCCCCCTGACTAGCGACGAGCAGTACTTC	CASSPPLTSDEQYF
NA	TRBV27	many	TRBJ2-5	TGTGCCAGCACCGACATACAAGAGACCCAGTACTTC	CASTDIQETQYF
TRBD2	TRBV20-1	many	TRBJ2-3	TGCAGTGCCATACTAGCGGGGGGGCTCTTCACGCAGTATTTT	CSAILAGGLFTQYF
NA	TRBV20-1	NA	TRBJ2-1	TGCAGTGCTCTCTTGTGGGGGGCCTACAATGAGCAGTTCTTC	CSALLWGAYNEQFF
NA	TRBV7-9	NA	TRBJ1-5	TGTGCCAGCAGCTTAGAGGGGGTAGGTCAGCCCCAGCATTTT	CASSLEGVGQPQHF
TRBD1	TRBV4-2	once	TRBJ2-1	TGTGCCAGCAGCCTACCGACAGGGGGGACCTACAATGAGCAGTTCTTC	CASSLPTGGTYNEQFF
NA	TRBV24-1	NA	TRBJ1-2	TGTGCCACCAGTGATTCTGGCGGATCCGATGGTGGCTACACCTTC	CATSDSGGSDGGYTF
TRBD1	TRBV12-3/TRBV12-4	many	TRBJ1-4	TGTGCCAGCAGCGTTTCGGGGACAGGACTGTTTTTT	CASSVSGTGLFF
TRBD1	TRBV20-1	NA	TRBJ2-5	TGCAGTGCTAGAGATGCCGGGACAGGGGTAGAGACCCAGTACTTC	CSARDAGTGVETQYF
TRBD1	TRBV29-1	NA	TRBJ2-7	TGCAGCGTTGACGCAGGGGGCTACGAGCAGTACTTC	CSVDAGGYEQYF
NA	TRBV7-2	NA	TRBJ2-2	TGTGCCAGCAGCTTCAATTGGGGGGCCGGGGAGCTGTTTTTT	CASSFNWGAGELFF
TRBD1	TRBV18	NA	TRBJ2-2	TGTGCCAGCTCACCTCAGGACAGGGCCACCGGGGAGCTGTTTTTT	CASSPQDRATGELFF
NA	TRBV20-1	many	TRBJ2-7	TGCAGTGCTAGATCGATTCAGGGTGCCTACGAGCAGTACTTC	CSARSIQGAYEQYF
TRBD2	TRBV5-1	many	TRBJ2-1	TGCGCCAGCAGCAGTCGAGAGCGGGGGGCGTCCACGAATGAGCAGTTCTTC	CASSSRERGASTNEQFF
TRBD1	TRBV27	many	TRBJ2-3	TGTGCCAGCAGCTCGACAGGGACGGTTAGCACAGATACGCAGTATTTT	CASSSTGTVSTDTQYF
TRBD2	TRBV3-1	NA	TRBJ2-7	TGTGCCAGCAGCCTACCGGGACTAGCGTCCGAGCAGTACTTC	CASSLPGLASEQYF